This TCR beta chain was identified during a study of human T cells and chemical hapten exposure (dated by TCRdb to the early 2020s). Regarding the complete study: For sensitization, 2% DPC in acetone was applied to a roughly 2 cm by roughly 2 cm area of upper inner arm skin. The libraries were sequenced as a pool, and the TCR yield per sample differed mostly because of small variations in library volumes within the pool. Alopecia areata with under or over 50% scalp involvement, alopecia totalis and alopecia universalis were represented in the patient cohort, which was mostly female. Throughout the approximately 22-week study period, patients were also given weekly therapeutic DPC doses on the scalp. Patch testing on the upper back used Finn chambers containing 0.01% DPC, with scoring done after 6 days according to International Contact Dermatitis Research Group standards. The study tracked peripheral blood TCR repertoire changes in vivo during primary and secondary sensitization to the hapten diphenylcyclopropenone (DPC) in alopecia patients. For TCR sequencing, blood came from 25 to 35 alopecia patients at anywhere from one to four time points (pre-sensitization, 2, 6 and 24 weeks). Blood samples were taken from patients before sensitization (week 0) and at 2, 6 and about 24 weeks after DPC sensitization.

Overall study results and their limits: Repeated subsampling changed both the strength of the expansion versus patch-test correlation and the threshold at which the correlation became significant. DPC sensitization did not change how many TCRs were above 1 in 1000 frequency, and no evidence was found of alterations in global repertoire structure. Expanded TCRs formed significantly more large CDR3 similarity clusters than pre-sensitization or healthy control sets, consistent with antigen-driven responses. All patients had alopecia, a presumed autoimmune disease, so their immune response might differ from that of healthy individuals. The number of PT1 expanded TCRs positively correlated with patch test score, significant at thresholds 8, 16 and 32 but not 4.

The method was RACE. The sequencing machine was a NextSeq 500. Library preparation attached unique molecular identifiers to individual cDNA molecules for quantitative, reproducible TCR counting. From each blood RNA sample, both TCR alpha and TCR beta chains were sequenced. From the authors' description of their analysis: Samples had a median of approximately 93,000 TCRs, with a range from roughly 23,224 to 700,000. V, J and CDR3 annotation of the TCR reads was performed with the Decombinator software suite. To make PS versus PT1 abundance plots, every sample was subsampled to the same number of TCRs (28,000). TCRs were defined as expanded if absent before sensitization and observed at least eight times at the 2-week time point. TCRdb's own reprocessing of the public reads used fastp at Q25 and MiXCR and kept productive beta chains. CDR3 protein duplicates are merged, each entry listing the most common genes and DNA. The V and J calls were not made by the authors but by TCRdb's processing. Across this sample there are some 200,000 distinct CDR3 sequences, with about 20% seen only once. Jointly, the top ten make up about 7% of the sample.

What this sample's time point label stands for: patch test 1, 2 weeks after DPC sensitization. The treatment or condition label on this specimen signifies: therapeutic diphenylcyclopropenone sensitization with weekly scalp DPC. Blood at each patch-test visit was drawn before the patch test was applied. Patients were considered eligible if aged 18 to 70, diagnosed with alopecia and deemed suitable for DPC therapy, and patients were excluded if pregnant. Total RNA was isolated from unfractionated whole blood collected in Tempus Blood RNA tubes. Germline trimming: 3 bases from V, 5 bases from J; junction bases outside gene matches: 5. The CDR3 runs 13 amino acids, cysteine and phenylalanine included. This entry keeps only the CDR3 DNA: 39 bases, framed from base 1. The germline V gene (reference sequence) specifies DFQATT as CDR1 and SNEGSKA as CDR2. For this clonotype: The antigen it binds to is not known. Base quality data are lacking; no much larger clone is found one base away.

This material consisted of whole blood, taken in connection with sensitization to the hapten diphenylcyclopropenone (DPC). The sequence joins TRBV20-1 to TRBJ2-7; 9 central bases correspond to TRBD1. This receptor was obtained from a woman aged 45-59 years with alopecia areata. Some clones in this sample may be carry-over from other donors' samples. For the CDR3, the sequence is CSARDRGFDEQYF. The nucleotide sequence is given as TGCAGTGCTAGGGACAGGGGCTTCGACGAGCAGTACTTC.